The 29 T cell receptor beta chains below all came from one sample that was sequenced in a study of beta chain features in type 1 diabetes. All of the isolated RNA was reverse transcribed, so expressed TCRB transcripts were sequenced. Some clones are missing from TCRdb's copy, which holds only in-frame ones; the method was immunoSEQ multiplex PCR. The sample lists around 240,000 clones, approximately 70% occurring once. The sample taken for sequencing was naive CD4+ T cells from blood. These receptor sequences come from a man aged 25 to 40 in good health.

The rearrangement uses TRBV25-1 and TRBJ1-6, with TRBD1 matching 10 bases. The CDR3 runs 15 residues. Germline V gives CDR1 MGHDK, CDR2 SYGVNS. With V trimmed by 3 bases and J by 13 bases, 9 bases remained unmatched. The chain's CDR3 is CASSERQGASSPLHF. In DNA form, the CDR3 reads TGTGCCAGCAGTGAGCGACAGGGGGCTAGTTCCCCCCTCCACTTT.

This clone was observed once. The rearrangement links TRBV7-2 to TRBJ2-4; D might be TRBD1 (5 bases). The germline CDR1 and CDR2 sequences are SGHTA and FQGNSA. This CDR3 has 16 residues. V dropped 0 bases and J dropped 5 bases, with 14 bases sitting between them. The CDR3 coding sequence is TGTGCCAGCAGCTTAGCGAAGCTTCACAGGCAAAACATTCAGTACTTC. This gives the protein CASSLAKLHRQNIQYF.

The chain is built from TRBV2 and TRBJ2-5; D gene ambiguous. The CDR3 length is 12 residues. The germline CDR1 and CDR2 sequences are SNHLY and FYNNEI. The V gene lost 4 bases and the J gene lost 1 base, with 4 bases spanning the gap. CDR3 sequence reads: CASSVLQETQYF. The CDR3 DNA reads as TGTGCCAGCAGTGTGCTCCAAGAGACCCAGTACTTC.

CDR3 DNA: TGCGCCAGCAGCTTTGGGACTCCCAGCTCCTACAATGAGCAGTTCTTC. It is translated as CASSFGTPSSYNEQFF. The rearrangement uses TRBV5-1 and TRBJ2-1; TRBD2 might be the D (6 bases). V lost 2 bases and J lost 0, with 12 bases in between. Germline V gives CDR1 SGHRS, CDR2 YFSETQ. The CDR3 runs 16 residues. Full variable domain (rest looked up from reference TRBV5-1 and TRBJ2-1): KAGVTQTPRYLIKTRGQQVTLSCSPISGHRSVSWYQQTPGQGLQFLFEYFSETQRNKGNFPGRFSGRQFSNSRSEMNVSTLELGDSALYLCASSFGTPSSYNEQFFGPGTRLTVL.

This sequence joins TRBV30 and TRBJ1-6, with TRBD1 identical over 8 bases. CDR3 size: 16 residues. Trimming took 2 bases from V and 7 from J; bases not matched to a gene: 10. Germline V lookup: CDR1 GTSNPN, CDR2 SVGIG (reference sequence). The CDR3 loop reads CAWSPGTGILNSPLHF. CDR3 nucleotide sequence: TGTGCCTGGAGTCCCGGGACAGGCATATTAAATTCACCCCTCCACTTT.

The chain combines TRBV29-1 with TRBJ1-2; D remains unclear. The V end lost 3 bases, the J end lost 6 bases, and 2 bases lay between the germline ends. The CDR3 contains 9 residues. Per the germline V gene, CDR1 is SQVTM and CDR2 is ANQGSEA. CDR3 region: CSVDDGYTF. Here the CDR3 DNA reads TGCAGCGTTGACGATGGCTACACCTTC.

This clone came up a few times. The V gene is TRBV5-5, the J gene TRBJ2-2; unclear D gene. Trimming cost V 3 bases and J 4 bases, with 16 bases left between them. CDR1 SGHKS and CDR2 YYEKEE come from the germline V gene (reference sequence). The CDR3 runs to 16 residues. The CDR3 DNA reads as TGTGCCAGCAGCTCCATACCCCTAGTAGGCACCGGGGAGCTGTTTTTT. This translates into CASSSIPLVGTGELFF.

This clone has just a few counts. This sequence joins TRBV30 and TRBJ2-5, with 8 nucleotides matching TRBD1. There are 14 residues in the CDR3. CDR1 and CDR2 (germline): GTSNPN, SVGIG (reference sequence). V lost 3 bases, J lost 3 bases, and 6 bases stayed unmatched. CDR3 in amino acids: CAWRYGTGKETQYF. In DNA form, the CDR3 reads TGTGCCTGGAGGTACGGGACAGGAAAAGAGACCCAGTACTTC.

This clone was observed a handful of times. The chain joins TRBV7-2 to TRBJ2-1, with TRBD2 matching over 10 bases. This CDR3 comprises 15 residues. Trimming took 1 base from V and 7 from J; bases not matched to a gene: 4. Per the germline V gene, CDR1 is SGHTA and CDR2 is FQGNSA. CDR3 loop: CASSLELAGGNEQFF. CDR3 coding DNA: TGTGCCAGCAGCTTAGAGTTAGCGGGAGGTAATGAGCAGTTCTTC.

The chain combines TRBV28 with TRBJ2-7; weak D call: TRBD2 (6 bases). The CDR3 spans 15 residues. The germline gives CDR1 MDHEN, CDR2 SYDVKM. V lost 2 bases, J lost 4 bases, and 15 bases lay in between. Here the CDR3 reads CASSLGRRGRYEQYF. The CDR3 DNA reads as TGTGCCAGCAGTTTAGGGCGACGAGGGAGGTACGAGCAGTACTTC.

This clone was seen only a few times. The sample contains more than one DNA sequence encoding this CDR3. This chain joins TRBV9 and TRBJ2-1; no reliable D call. The CDR3 totals 15 residues. Germline V gene lookup returns CDR1 SGDLS and CDR2 YYNGEE. Trimming pared 0 bases from V and 0 bases from J, leaving 7 bases between. The CDR3 loop reads CASSVEAGSYNEQFF. The CDR3 nucleotides are TGTGCCAGCAGCGTAGAAGCAGGCTCCTACAATGAGCAGTTCTTC. Full variable domain (missing parts from reference TRBV9 and TRBJ2-1): DSGVTQTPKHLITATGQRVTLRCSPRSGDLSVYWYQQSLDQGLQFLIQYYNGEERAKGNILERFSAQQFPDLHSELNLSSLELGDSALYFCASSVEAGSYNEQFFGPGTRLTVL.

This clone has a single count. The rearrangement links TRBV25-1 to TRBJ1-2; unclear D gene. V was clipped by 4 bases and J by 6 bases, with 12 bases between them. In germline, CDR1 is MGHDK, CDR2 SYGVNS. The CDR3 runs 13 residues. CDR3 protein: CASSGSSSDGYTF. CDR3 DNA: TGTGCCAGCAGTGGATCCAGCTCTGATGGCTACACCTTC.

This chain uses TRBV4-3 with TRBJ2-3; D call uncertain. The V end was cut by 0 bases, the J end by 2 bases, with 9 bases between. Looked up from germline, CDR1 is LGHNA and CDR2 is YSLEER. The CDR3 is 15 residues long. CDR3 amino acids: CASSQDASSTDTQYF. Here the CDR3 DNA reads TGCGCCAGCAGCCAAGATGCCAGCTCCACAGATACGCAGTATTTT.

The chain couples TRBV2 to TRBJ2-1, with D hard to call. CDR1 SNHLY and CDR2 FYNNEI come from the germline V gene. The CDR3 sequence is 12 residues long. Trimming took 6 bases from V and 4 from J, leaving 7 bases between them. CDR3 DNA sequence: TGTGCCAGCAGATCCTCGTACAATGAGCAGTTCTTC. It translates to CASRSSYNEQFF.

The V gene is TRBV15, the J gene TRBJ2-3, with TRBD1 matching 7 bases. The germline CDR1 and CDR2 sequences are LNHNV and YYDKDF (reference sequence). The CDR3 runs to 16 residues. J lost 3 bases, V lost 5 bases, and 11 bases had no gene match. The CDR3 region is CATSDHRGNPTDTQYF. CDR3 nucleotide sequence: TGTGCCACCAGCGACCACAGGGGTAACCCTACAGATACGCAGTATTTT. The full variable domain, its missing parts supplied by reference TRBV15 and TRBJ2-3, is DAMVIQNPRYQVTQFGKPVTLSCSQTLNHNVMYWYQQKSSQAPKLLFHYYDKDFNNEADTPDNFQSRRPNTSFCFLDIRSPGLGDTAMYLCATSDHRGNPTDTQYFGPGTRLTVL.

In nucleotides, the CDR3 is TGCGCCAGCAGCTTCCTCGATGATGATTGGCAGGGATCGAGTGAGCAGTTCTTC. Translation: CASSFLDDDWQGSSEQFF. This chain joins TRBV5-1 and TRBJ2-1; tentative D call: TRBD1 (5 bases). V gave up 2 bases and J gave up 9 bases, with 27 bases separating them. Per the germline V gene, CDR1 is SGHRS and CDR2 is YFSETQ. The CDR3 sequence is 18 residues long. The full variable domain, its missing parts supplied by reference TRBV5-1 and TRBJ2-1, is KAGVTQTPRYLIKTRGQQVTLSCSPISGHRSVSWYQQTPGQGLQFLFEYFSETQRNKGNFPGRFSGRQFSNSRSEMNVSTLELGDSALYLCASSFLDDDWQGSSEQFFGPGTRLTVL.

The rearrangement links TRBV29-1 to TRBJ2-3; 7 positions match TRBD1. The V gene end was trimmed by 7 bases and the J gene end by 2 bases; junction bases not matched to a gene: 12. The CDR3 consists of 15 residues. Germline values: CDR1 SQVTM, CDR2 ANQGSEA. The DNA of the CDR3 is TGCAGCGACCGAGCCGGGACAGCTGTCACAGATACGCAGTATTTT. Protein product: CSDRAGTAVTDTQYF.

The rearrangement joins TRBV9 to TRBJ1-3; no clear D gene. Germline V gene lookup returns CDR1 SGDLS and CDR2 YYNGEE. The CDR3 contains 15 residues. The V end lost 4 bases, the J end lost 0 bases, and 11 bases lay between the germline ends. The DNA of the CDR3 is TGTGCCAGCAGCCCTCTTGGGAGCTCTGGAAACACCATATATTTT. Its translation is CASSPLGSSGNTIYF.

This clone was seen only a few times. This same CDR3 is encoded by further DNA sequences in the sample. V and J are TRBV29-1 and TRBJ2-3, with 8 nucleotides matching TRBD1. This CDR3 has 12 amino acids. The germline gives CDR1 SQVTM, CDR2 ANQGSEA. V gave up 6 bases and J gave up 3 bases; unmatched junction bases: 2. The CDR3 sequence is CSVTGGTDTQYF. CDR3 in DNA: TGCAGCGTCACAGGGGGTACAGATACGCAGTATTTT.

The rearrangement joins TRBV5-4 to TRBJ1-2; D remains ambiguous. This CDR3 spans 14 amino acids. Between the trimmed V and J ends, which lost 4 bases and 5 bases, there was a span of 15 bases. CDR1 SGHNT and CDR2 YYREEE come from the germline V gene (reference sequence). The CDR3 region is CASSRTDPSYGYTF. CDR3 DNA sequence: TGTGCCAGCAGCCGGACGGACCCATCTTATGGCTACACCTTC.

The chain carries TRBV25-1 and TRBJ2-5; D uncertain. CDR1 and CDR2 (germline): MGHDK, SYGVNS. This CDR3 region has 13 residues. Trimming took 2 bases from V and 0 from J, leaving 4 bases between them. The CDR3 is CASSEQDQETQYF. For the CDR3, the DNA is TGTGCCAGCAGTGAACAGGACCAAGAGACCCAGTACTTC. The full variable domain, completed using reference TRBV25-1 and TRBJ2-5, is EADIYQTPRYLVIGTGKKITLECSQTMGHDKMYWYQQDPGMELHLIHYSYGVNSTEKGDLSSESTVSRIRTEHFPLTLESARPSHTSQYLCASSEQDQETQYFGPGTRLLVL.

V gene TRBV7-2 combines with J gene TRBJ2-3; 8 bases align to TRBD2. The length of the CDR3 is 15 residues. Germline CDR1 and CDR2: SGHTA and FQGNSA. The V gene end was trimmed by 0 bases and the J gene end by 1 base; junction bases not matched to a gene: 0. CDR3 DNA sequence: TGTGCCAGCAGCTTAGCTAGCGGGGGCACAGATACGCAGTATTTT. The encoded protein is CASSLASGGTDTQYF.

V usage is TRBV4-1 and J usage is TRBJ1-6, with D maybe TRBD1 (6 bases). V was shortened by 1 base and J by 8 bases, with 21 bases between the two germline ends. The germline CDR1 and CDR2 sequences are MGHRA and YSYEKL. This CDR3 contains 18 residues. This chain's CDR3 is CASSQVGRRTEKDSPLHF. In DNA form, the CDR3 reads TGCGCCAGCAGCCAAGTGGGGCGCAGGACAGAAAAGGATTCACCCCTCCACTTT.

The chain employs TRBV7-2 and TRBJ2-1; tentatively, D is TRBD1 or TRBD2 (5 bases each). Between the trimmed V and J ends, which lost 1 base and 15 bases, there was a span of 22 bases. The CDR3 is made up of 15 amino acids. CDR1 SGHTA and CDR2 FQGNSA come from the germline V gene. As DNA, the CDR3 is TGTGCCAGCAGCTTAGGATCCGGGACCGATGAGCAGCGGTTCTTC. It specifies CASSLGSGTDEQRFF.

The J gene is TRBJ1-1, the V gene TRBV14; TRBD1 aligns across 8 bases. There are 15 residues in the CDR3. V lost 0 bases, J lost 1 base, and 1 base stayed unmatched. Germline CDR1 is SGHDN and CDR2 is FVKESK. The CDR3 spells CASSQDQGANTEAFF. Written as DNA, the CDR3 is TGTGCCAGCAGCCAAGACCAGGGGGCGAACACTGAAGCTTTCTTT.

The CDR3 protein is CATSRGSGAVVIQYF. DNA of the CDR3: TGTGCCACCAGCAGAGGCAGTGGTGCAGTGGTCATTCAGTACTTC. The rearrangement joins TRBV15 to TRBJ2-4; D call uncertain. Trimming cost V 1 base and J 9 bases, with 16 bases left between them. CDR3 size: 15 residues. Germline V gene lookup returns CDR1 LNHNV and CDR2 YYDKDF (reference sequence).

CDR3 DNA sequence: TGTGCCTGGAGTAACAGCCGCCAGGGCAATGGCTACACCTTC. It specifies CAWSNSRQGNGYTF. The rearrangement links TRBV30 to TRBJ1-2, with D tentatively TRBD1 (5 bases). Looked up from germline, CDR1 is GTSNPN and CDR2 is SVGIG (reference sequence). The ends were cut back, 2 bases at V and 6 bases at J, with 16 bases in the middle. CDR3 length: 14 residues. Supplemented by reference TRBV30 and TRBJ1-2, the full variable domain reads SQTIHQWPATLVQPVGSPLSLECTVEGTSNPNLYWYRQAAGRGLQLLFYSVGIGQISSEVPQNLSASRPQDRQFILSSKKLLLSDSGFYLCAWSNSRQGNGYTFGSGTRLTVV.

V gene TRBV6-5 combines with J gene TRBJ2-5, with 7 positions matching TRBD1. This CDR3 spans 13 amino acids. CDR1 MNHEY and CDR2 SVGAGI come from the germline V gene. V lost 6 bases, J lost 4 bases, and 5 bases stayed unmatched. CDR3 protein: CASRPTGRETQYF. CDR3 bases: TGTGCCAGCAGACCGACAGGGAGAGAGACCCAGTACTTC.

The chain couples TRBV29-1 to TRBJ2-7; possibly TRBD1 or TRBD2 for D (5 bases each). In germline, CDR1 is SQVTM, CDR2 ANQGSEA. Trimming shortened V by 7 bases and J by 7 bases, and 17 bases separated the two germline ends. This CDR3 is 12 amino acids long. The CDR3 DNA reads TGCAGCGCGCGGACACCATGGAGGGAGCAGTACTTC. Its translation is CSARTPWREQYF.